This T cell receptor beta chain was recorded in a study of radiation and T cells in renal cell carcinoma (dated by TCRdb to about 2020). Study-wide context: Samples were obtained from a clinical trial, in which 15 Gy stereotactic body radiation therapy was delivered to primary renal cell carcinomas and nephrectomy was performed 4 weeks later. In total, some 52 samples underwent TCR beta sequencing: some 25 tumors plus 27 peripheral blood samples. Across all 50 or so samples, 3,800,000 or so unique CDR3 nucleotide sequences encoding 2,658,974 unique CDR3 amino acid sequences were identified.

V sheds 6 bases and J sheds 7 bases, leaving 13 bases between their ends. The CDR3 numbers 13 residues from cysteine through phenylalanine. The entry retains the CDR3 DNA only, 39 bases that are in frame from base 1. According to the germline V gene, CDR1 reads SNHLY and CDR2 reads FYNNEI. On this clone itself: Its antigen is unknown. It has no much larger one-base neighbor in the sample; base qualities were not kept.

This sample's time point label indicates: baseline pretreatment blood. The treatment or condition tag for this specimen amounts to: 15 Gy SBRT to primary tumor, nephrectomy 4 weeks later. To track tumor-enriched clonotypes, serial peripheral blood was sampled from radiation-treated patients at baseline and at 2 weeks and 4 weeks after SBRT. Every patient had renal cell carcinoma of clear cell pathology. The QIAamp DNA Blood Mini Kit (Qiagen) was used to prepare genomic DNA for TCR sequencing. The analyses included just those samples that passed every quality control check. Following the manufacturer's recommendations, the immunoSEQ kit was used to generate TCR beta libraries from genomic DNA. For library preparation, a first multiplex PCR was performed with proprietary primers, followed by a second PCR in which unique barcodes were added, and bead cleanups were performed after each round. Each sample batch included a kit-provided positive control reaction and a negative control reaction. The final libraries underwent checking on an Agilent 4200 TapeStation D1000 ScreenTape, volumetric pooling, and quantification by qPCR. Sequencing was performed on an Illumina NextSeq500 with a MidOutput 150-cycle cartridge, and 156 Read1 and 15 Index1 cycles were run with kit custom primers. The pooled library was loaded at approximately 1 pM with a roughly 20% PhiX control spike-in. The authors' analysis ran thus. Vendor-processed data were analyzed in R, and a clonotype was defined as all T cells sharing the same CDR3 nucleotide sequence. In the clone abundance analyses, frequencies were normalized to the 10,000 most abundant clones in each sample. Before analysis, public T cell clones were removed, and these numbered fewer than five per sample on average. Tumor-enriched clonotypes and baseline blood-enriched clonotypes were defined as those with an abundance difference of at least 32-fold between compartments. A beta-binomial differential abundance model was used to identify clonotypes that were expanded or contracted between blood time points. The Baroni-Urbani and Buser coefficient was used to measure tumor-blood repertoire similarity, and groups were compared with two-tailed Wilcoxon tests in R. The source is immuneACCESS, and TCRdb retained only in-frame sequences with V and J called. Part of the clones is not carried over; for the studies checked, unresolved V genes explain less than half of this, and the remainder is unexplained. The V and J calls and clone size come from that table; D and trimming were worked out from the DNA. The sample yields about 140,000 clones; roughly 80% were counted once. Together, the top ten hold approximately 24% of the sample.

Points the paper makes about the study in general: Changes in the blood repertoire were not tracked past 4 weeks after treatment. Top tumor clonotypes rose in blood from baseline to 2 weeks post-radiation, then contracted by 4 weeks, suggesting transient expansion of tumor-resident clones. Because pretreatment tumor biopsies were not available, the study could not determine whether clonotypes were already present within the tumor at baseline. With a single-armed trial design, the study had no way to address how radiation dose or scheduling affects the TCR repertoire.

Recombination connected TRBV2 to TRBJ1-5; the D segment cannot be called with confidence. Sample: blood, taken from a patient whose treatment included radiotherapy and nephrectomy. This TCR came from a woman aged 50 to 65 with renal cell carcinoma. CDR3 loop: CASSAEGRQPQHF. The nucleotide sequence reads as follows: TGTGCCAGCAGCGCCGAGGGAAGGCAGCCCCAGCATTTT. Where the CDR3 stops, the reference TRBV2 and TRBJ1-5 genes take over; the full variable domain is EPEVTQTPSHQVTQMGQEVILRCVPISNHLYFYWYRQILGQKVEFLVSFYNNEISEKSEIFDDQFSVERPDGSNFTLKIRSTKLEDSAMYFCASSAEGRQPQHFGDGTRLSIL.